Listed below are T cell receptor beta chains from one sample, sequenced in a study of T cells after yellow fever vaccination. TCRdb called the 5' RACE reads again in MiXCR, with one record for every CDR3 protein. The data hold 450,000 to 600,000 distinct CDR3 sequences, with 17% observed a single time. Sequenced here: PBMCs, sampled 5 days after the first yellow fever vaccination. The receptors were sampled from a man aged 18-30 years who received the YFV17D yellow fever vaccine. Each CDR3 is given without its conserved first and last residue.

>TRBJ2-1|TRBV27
ASSLRLASYNEQF
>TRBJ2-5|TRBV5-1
ASSSFSAGEGETQY
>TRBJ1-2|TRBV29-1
SVVRDRGGGYT
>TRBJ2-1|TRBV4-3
ASSQRAGGHHEQF
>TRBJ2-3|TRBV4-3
ASSYYTSDTQY
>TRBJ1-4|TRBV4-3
ASSPSTGLTGEKLF
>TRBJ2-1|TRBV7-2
ASSSGPQGGANEQF
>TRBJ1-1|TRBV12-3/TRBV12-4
ASSFSGAGTEAF
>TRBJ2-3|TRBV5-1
ASTSGGFTDTQY
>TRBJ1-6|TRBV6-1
ASRTYRTGSSLH
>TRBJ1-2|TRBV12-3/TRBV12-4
ASSLSGKTDGYT
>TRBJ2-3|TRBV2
VQAETDTQY
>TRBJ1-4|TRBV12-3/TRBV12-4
ATKTRDRGGATNEKLF
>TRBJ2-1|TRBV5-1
ASSPGLYSSYNEQF
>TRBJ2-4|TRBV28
ASSSNLAGGPRDIQY
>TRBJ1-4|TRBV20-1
SASAREKLF
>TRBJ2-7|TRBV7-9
ASTFDSLGEQY
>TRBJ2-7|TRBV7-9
ASSLTLKGSYEQY
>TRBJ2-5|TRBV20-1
SARSDATGGVKTQY
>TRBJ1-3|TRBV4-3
ASSQELVGATSGNTIY
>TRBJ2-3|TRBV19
ASSSTQSPTDTQY
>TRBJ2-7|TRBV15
ATSINRGDYEQY
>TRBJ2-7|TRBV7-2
ASSYDILSSYEQY
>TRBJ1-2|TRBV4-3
ASSRLGSNGYT
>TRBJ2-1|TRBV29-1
SVWGTSYNEQF
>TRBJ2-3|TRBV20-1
SARTLASGGSPSSTDTQY
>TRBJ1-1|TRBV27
ASSPLTGGEAF
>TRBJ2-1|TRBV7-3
ASSVRNNEQF
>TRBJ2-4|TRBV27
ASSLSVLAKNIQY
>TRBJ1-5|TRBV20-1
SARDRSRGNQPQH
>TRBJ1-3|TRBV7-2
ASTGWRGNTIY
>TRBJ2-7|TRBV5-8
ARSRADSSYEQY
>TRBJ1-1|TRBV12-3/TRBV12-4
ASSRDRYNTEAF
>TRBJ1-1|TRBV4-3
ASSHVGDTEAF
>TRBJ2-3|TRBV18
ASSPEYLSTDTQY
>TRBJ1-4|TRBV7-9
ASSLAGTGEGREKLF
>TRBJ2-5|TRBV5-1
ASSLGTGGGQETQY
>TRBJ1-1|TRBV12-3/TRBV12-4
ATRVLVNTEAF
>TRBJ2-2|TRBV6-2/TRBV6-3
ASSYPGEANTGELF
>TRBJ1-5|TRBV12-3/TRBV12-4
ASSLTQGDRTHQPQH
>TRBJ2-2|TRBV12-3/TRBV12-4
ASSLAGYTGELF
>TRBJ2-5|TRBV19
ASSNWGQETQY